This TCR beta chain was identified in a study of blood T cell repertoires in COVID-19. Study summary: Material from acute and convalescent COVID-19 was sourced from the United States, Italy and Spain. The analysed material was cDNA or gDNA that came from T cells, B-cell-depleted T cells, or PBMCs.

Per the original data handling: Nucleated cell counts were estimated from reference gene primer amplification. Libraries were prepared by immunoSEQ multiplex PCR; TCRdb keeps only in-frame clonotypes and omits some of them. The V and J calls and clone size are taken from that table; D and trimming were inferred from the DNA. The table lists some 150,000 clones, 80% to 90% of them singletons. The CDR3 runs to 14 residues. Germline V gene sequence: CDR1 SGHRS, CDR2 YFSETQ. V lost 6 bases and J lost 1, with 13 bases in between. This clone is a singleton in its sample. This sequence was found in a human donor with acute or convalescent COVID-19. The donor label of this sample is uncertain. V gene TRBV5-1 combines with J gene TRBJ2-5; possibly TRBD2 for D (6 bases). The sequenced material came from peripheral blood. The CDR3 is CASNSGGIQETQYF. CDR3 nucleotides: TGCGCCAGCAATTCCGGGGGAATCCAAGAGACCCAGTACTTC.